The 21 T cell receptor beta chains below were found in one sample sequenced in a study of cytomegalovirus exposure and HLA in healthy donors. Both 60 Vbeta primers and 13 Jbeta primers went into the PCR. Method: immunoSEQ multiplex PCR; TCRdb's copy keeps in-frame clones and lacks some. The sample has 140,000 to 150,000 clones; roughly 75% are singletons. Sequencing input: PBMCs. Receptors were obtained from a female donor in good health and CMV-seronegative.

As for this clone: At one of its ends the junction is not consistent with the germline gene, which may arise from a read error. Here the CDR3 DNA reads TGTTCCAGCAGCTTATTTGGTCAGGTTTCGAATTGGGAGACCCAGTACTTC. Translated, it gives CSSSLFGQVSNWETQYF. J is TRBJ2-5 and V is TRBV7-9, with no clear D. Germline loops: CDR1 SEHNR, CDR2 FQNEAQ (reference sequence). The CDR3 has 17 amino acids. Looking up the rest from reference TRBV7-9 and TRBJ2-5 gives the full variable domain: DTGVSQNPRHKITKRGQNVTFRCDPISEHNRLYWYRQTLGQGPEFLTYFQNEAQLEKSRLLSDRFSAERPKGSFSTLEIQRTEQGDSAMYLCSSSLFGQVSNWETQYFGPGTRLLVL.

V gene TRBV5-1 combines with J gene TRBJ2-3, with D possibly TRBD2 on 5 matching bases. V shed 0 bases and J shed 6 bases, with 20 bases lying between them. The length of the CDR3 is 17 residues. Germline loops: CDR1 SGHRS, CDR2 YFSETQ. CDR3 in DNA: TGCGCCAGCAGCTTGGCCCCTTCTAGTCAGCCGGGGGATACGCAGTATTTT. Protein sequence: CASSLAPSSQPGDTQYF.

This chain connects TRBV5-1 to TRBJ2-7, with D possibly TRBD1 on 5 matching bases. Germline V CDR1 and CDR2: SGHRS, YFSETQ. Trimming took 0 bases from V and 3 from J, leaving 7 bases between them. The CDR3 loop spans 13 amino acids. This CDR3 is CASSLGQFYEQYF. The CDR3 coding sequence is TGCGCCAGCAGCTTGGGACAGTTCTACGAGCAGTACTTC.

This clone was recorded a few times. This chain connects TRBV28 to TRBJ2-7, with 7 bases identical to TRBD2. Germline CDR1 and CDR2: MDHEN and SYDVKM. The CDR3 length is 15 residues. Trimming at V came to 0 bases and at J to 2 bases, leaving 4 bases not matched to a gene. CDR3 amino acids: CASSLWGGGTYEQYF. CDR3 nucleotides: TGTGCCAGCAGTTTATGGGGGGGAGGGACCTACGAGCAGTACTTC.

This chain links TRBV10-1 with TRBJ1-2; TRBD1 is a possible D gene (5 bases). V was trimmed by 2 bases and J by 4 bases, leaving 8 bases between them. Germline V lookup: CDR1 WNHNN, CDR2 SYGVQD (reference sequence). The CDR3 extends over 13 amino acids. The CDR3 is CASSEQGSYGYTF. DNA for the CDR3: TGCGCCAGCAGTGAGCAGGGAAGCTATGGCTACACCTTC.

J is TRBJ1-1 and V is TRBV19; TRBD1 agrees at 7 bases. V dropped 5 bases and J dropped 4; count of bases not matched to a gene: 7. CDR3 length equals 14 residues. Germline-derived CDR1 and CDR2 are LNHDA and SQIVND (reference sequence). CDR3 coding DNA: TGTGCCAGTAGTTACTTAGACAGGGTCACTGAAGCTTTCTTT. Encoded protein: CASSYLDRVTEAFF.

The rearrangement joins TRBV4-1 to TRBJ1-4; no clear D. This CDR3 region has 13 residues. Germline CDR1 reads MGHRA; CDR2 reads YSYEKL. V lost 4 bases and J 8 bases, leaving 11 bases between the germline ends. The CDR3 here is CASSPLSGEKLFF. CDR3 DNA: TGCGCCAGCAGCCCCCTCTCGGGGGAAAAACTGTTTTTT.

The table lists this clone with a few counts. The chain couples TRBV6-1 to TRBJ2-6, with 10 bases that match TRBD1. The CDR3 extends over 18 amino acids. The germline gives CDR1 MNHNS, CDR2 SASEGT. Losses at the gene ends were 3 bases for V and 2 bases for J; bases not matched to a gene: 7. The CDR3, as DNA: TGTGCCAGCAGTGATGAGTGGGACAGGGGTACTGGGGCCAACGTCCTGACTTTC. Translation gives CASSDEWDRGTGANVLTF.

This rearrangement joins TRBV4-3 to TRBJ1-6; 8 nucleotides match TRBD1. The CDR3 extends over 16 amino acids. Germline V lookup: CDR1 LGHNA, CDR2 YSLEER. V lost 3 bases to trimming and J lost 6 bases; unmatched junction nucleotides: 7. The CDR3 protein is CASSQTRGLINSPLHF. In nucleotides, the CDR3 is TGCGCCAGCAGCCAGACCAGGGGGCTTATTAATTCACCCCTCCACTTT.

This clone was found a few times. The V gene is TRBV5-1, the J gene TRBJ2-7; D is perhaps TRBD2 (5 bases). Deletions cut 4 bases from V and 3 bases from J, with 17 bases between. This CDR3 comprises 15 residues. The V gene's germline CDR1 is SGHRS and CDR2 YFSETQ. The chain's CDR3 is CASSPLGGEIYEQYF. The CDR3 DNA is TGCGCCAGCAGCCCCTTAGGAGGAGAGATCTACGAGCAGTACTTC.

CDR3 region: CASSLPGGGTDTQYF. The CDR3 DNA sequence: TGTGCCAGCAGCTTGCCCGGGGGGGGCACAGATACGCAGTATTTT. The genes are TRBV5-4 and TRBJ2-3; 8 bases are shared with TRBD2. Per germline, CDR1 SGHNT and CDR2 YYREEE (reference sequence). This CDR3 is 15 amino acids long. J gave up 1 base and V 1 base, and 2 bases lay outside the gene matches.

The chain is built from TRBV5-4 and TRBJ1-5; tentatively, D is TRBD1 (6 bases). The CDR3 totals 14 residues. The germline gives CDR1 SGHNT, CDR2 YYREEE (reference sequence). The V gene lost 0 bases and the J gene lost 4 bases, with 8 bases spanning the gap. The CDR3 spells CASSLGGRNQPQHF. For the CDR3, the DNA is TGTGCCAGCAGCTTGGGGGGGCGAAATCAGCCCCAGCATTTT. Looking up the rest from reference TRBV5-4 and TRBJ1-5 gives the full variable domain: ETGVTQSPTHLIKTRGQQVTLRCSSQSGHNTVSWYQQALGQGPQFIFQYYREEENGRGNFPPRFSGLQFPNYSSELNVNALELDDSALYLCASSLGGRNQPQHFGDGTRLSIL.

The rearrangement uses TRBV10-3 and TRBJ2-2; D is ambiguous. Deletions cut 8 bases from V and 2 bases from J, with 6 bases between. The germline V gene encodes CDR1 ENHRY and CDR2 SYGVKD. CDR3 length: 12 amino acids. The CDR3 loop reads CAIQDNTGELFF. CDR3 nucleotide sequence: TGTGCCATCCAGGATAACACCGGGGAGCTGTTTTTT.

The chain recombines TRBV4-3 with TRBJ2-6; TRBD1 matches at 7 bases. CDR1 and CDR2 from the germline V gene are LGHNA and YSLEER. The CDR3 contains 18 residues. V shed 1 base, J shed 0 bases, and the junction held 6 bases outside the gene matches. CDR3 in DNA: TGCGCCAGCAGCCAAGGGGCACAGGGGCCCTCTGGGGCCAACGTCCTGACTTTC. It translates to CASSQGAQGPSGANVLTF.

The chain has TRBV28 and TRBJ1-6; 7 bases map to TRBD1. The CDR3 has 15 residues. V shed 5 bases, J shed 4 bases, and the junction held 5 bases outside the gene matches. Per the germline V gene, CDR1 is MDHEN and CDR2 is SYDVKM. CDR3 sequence (DNA): TGTGCCAGCAGTCTGACAGGGAGATATAATTCACCCCTCCACTTT. Translated: CASSLTGRYNSPLHF. The full variable domain, with the rest looked up from reference TRBV28 and TRBJ1-6, is DVKVTQSSRYLVKRTGEKVFLECVQDMDHENMFWYRQDPGLGLRLIYFSYDVKMKEKGDIPEGYSVSREKKERFSLILESASTNQTSMYLCASSLTGRYNSPLHFGNGTRLTVT.

The rearrangement joins TRBV14 to TRBJ1-1; a possible D gene is TRBD1 (5 bases). Per germline, CDR1 SGHDN and CDR2 FVKESK. Trimming left V 3 bases short and J 6 bases short, with 20 bases between. CDR3 length: 16 amino acids. The CDR3, as DNA: TGTGCCAGCAGCCAGTCCTTTTTCGGGGGTTCAGCTGAAGCTTTCTTT. Residues: CASSQSFFGGSAEAFF.

The chain carries TRBV7-2 and TRBJ2-1, with no clear D. Trimming took off 0 bases at V and 5 bases at J, with 17 bases between the two ends. Germline CDR1 and CDR2: SGHTA and FQGNSA. CDR3 size: 17 residues. The CDR3 nucleotides are TGTGCCAGCAGCTTAGCTCCTAGAAGTAGGCCGCACAATGAGCAGTTCTTC. Translating gives CASSLAPRSRPHNEQFF. The variable domain in full, with the rest retrieved from reference TRBV7-2 and TRBJ2-1, is GAGVSQSPSNKVTEKGKDVELRCDPISGHTALYWYRQSLGQGLEFLIYFQGNSAPDKSGLPSDRFSAERTGGSVSTLTIQRTQQEDSAVYLCASSLAPRSRPHNEQFFGPGTRLTVL.

The V gene is TRBV11-3, the J gene TRBJ2-7; D is unclear. Germline CDR1 SGHNT, CDR2 YENEEA. The CDR3 length is 13 residues. V was clipped by 1 base and J by 6 bases, with 10 bases between them. The DNA for the CDR3 is TGTGCCAGCAGCTTAGCAGGTTATAGCGAGCAGTACTTC. Its translation is CASSLAGYSEQYF.

The genes are TRBV7-9 and TRBJ1-2; D may be TRBD1 (5 bases). Germline assignment: CDR1 SEHNR and CDR2 FQNEAQ (reference sequence). The V end was cut by 1 base, the J end by 4 bases, with 10 bases between. This CDR3 is built from 14 residues. CDR3 coding DNA: TGTGCCAGCAGCTTAGTCGACAGACTCTATGGCTACACCTTC. This codes for CASSLVDRLYGYTF.

The chain uses TRBV28 and TRBJ2-7, with 10 bases aligning to TRBD2. Looked up from germline, CDR1 is MDHEN and CDR2 is SYDVKM. The ends lost 3 bases at V and 3 bases at J; junction bases unmatched: 8. The CDR3 consists of 16 residues. CDR3 coding DNA: TGTGCCAGCAGTTTGGGGCTAGCGGGAGCTATCTACGAGCAGTACTTC. It specifies CASSLGLAGAIYEQYF.

The CDR3 DNA sequence: TGTGCCAGCAGCACGCGGGGACTAGCGCGGGGGGATGAGCAGTTCTTC. Translation: CASSTRGLARGDEQFF. The chain employs TRBV27 and TRBJ2-1; TRBD2 matches at 10 bases. The V gene's germline CDR1 is MNHEY and CDR2 SMNVEV (reference sequence). CDR3 length: 16 amino acids. The V gene end was trimmed by 6 bases and the J gene end by 8 bases; junction bases not matched to a gene: 13.